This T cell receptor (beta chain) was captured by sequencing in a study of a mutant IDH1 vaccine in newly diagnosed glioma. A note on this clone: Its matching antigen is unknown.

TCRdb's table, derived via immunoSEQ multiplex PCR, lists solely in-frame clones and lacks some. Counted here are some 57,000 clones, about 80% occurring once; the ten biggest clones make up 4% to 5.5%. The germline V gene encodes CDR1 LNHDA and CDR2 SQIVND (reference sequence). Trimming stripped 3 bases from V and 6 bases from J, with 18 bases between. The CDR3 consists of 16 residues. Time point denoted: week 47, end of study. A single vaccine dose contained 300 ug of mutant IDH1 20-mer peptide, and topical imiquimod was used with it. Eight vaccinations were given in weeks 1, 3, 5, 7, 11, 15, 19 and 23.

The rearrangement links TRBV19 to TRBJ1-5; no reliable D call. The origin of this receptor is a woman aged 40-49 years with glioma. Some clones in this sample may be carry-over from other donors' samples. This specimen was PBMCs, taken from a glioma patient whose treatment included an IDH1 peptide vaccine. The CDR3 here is CASSIPQRGGGQPQHF. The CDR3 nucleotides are TGTGCCAGTAGTATCCCCCAGCGGGGAGGAGGTCAGCCCCAGCATTTT.